Sequencing of this TCR beta chain was carried out in a study of shared clonotypes between healthy human individuals. Notes on the study in general: In contrast to clonotypes shared by all four donors, non-shared clonotypes had lower generation probabilities.

Libraries were prepared by immunoSEQ multiplex PCR; TCRdb keeps only in-frame clonotypes and omits some of them. The sample contains 2 million to 3 million clones, 93% of which appear only once. This clone has just a few counts. The antigen is undetermined. The V end was cut by 1 base, the J end by 8 bases, with 13 bases between. The germline CDR1 and CDR2 sequences are SGHRS and YFSETQ. This CDR3 region has 14 residues. This TCR came from a man aged 18 to 29 in good health. Some clones in this sample may be carry-over from other donors' samples. The material sequenced was naive CD4+ T cells from PBMCs. Specified subset: CD45RA+ positively selected. This chain links TRBV5-1 with TRBJ2-1; either TRBD1 or TRBD2 may supply D (6 bases each). The CDR3 bases are TGCGCCAGCAGCTTGATAGGGGGGCACGATGAGCAGTTCTTC. Residues: CASSLIGGHDEQFF.